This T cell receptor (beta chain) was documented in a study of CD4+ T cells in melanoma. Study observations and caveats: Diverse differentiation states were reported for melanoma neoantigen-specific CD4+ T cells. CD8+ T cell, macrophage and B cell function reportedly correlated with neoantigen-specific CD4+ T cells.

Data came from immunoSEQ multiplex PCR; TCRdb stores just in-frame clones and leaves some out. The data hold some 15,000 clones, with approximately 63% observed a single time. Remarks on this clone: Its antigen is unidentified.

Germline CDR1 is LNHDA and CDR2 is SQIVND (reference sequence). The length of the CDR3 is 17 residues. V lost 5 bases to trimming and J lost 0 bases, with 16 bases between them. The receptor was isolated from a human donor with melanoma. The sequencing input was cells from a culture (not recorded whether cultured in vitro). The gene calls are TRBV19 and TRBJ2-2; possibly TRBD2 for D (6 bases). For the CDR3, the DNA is TGTGCCAGTAGTCCCTCCCGGGCGGGACCGAACACCGGGGAGCTGTTTTTT. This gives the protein CASSPSRAGPNTGELFF.